Presented here are 8 T cell receptor beta chains from one specimen sequenced in a study of cytomegalovirus exposure and HLA in healthy donors. The primer mix had 60 Vbeta and 13 Jbeta primers. TCRdb keeps only in-frame clones here, not all; method: immunoSEQ multiplex PCR. The sample contains about 130,000 clones, about 74% of which appear only once. Specimen: PBMCs. Receptors were obtained from a man in his forties in good health and CMV-seronegative.

The chain employs TRBV30 and TRBJ1-1, with D tentatively TRBD1 (6 bases). Germline CDR1 is GTSNPN and CDR2 is SVGIG (reference sequence). Trimming pared 1 base from V and 5 bases from J, leaving 14 bases between. The CDR3 covers 14 residues. CDR3 sequence: CAWSATGSGTEAFF. The CDR3 DNA reads TGTGCCTGGAGTGCGACAGGTAGTGGAACTGAAGCTTTCTTT.

The chain is built from TRBV19 and TRBJ2-1, with 7 positions matching TRBD2. Trimming at V came to 8 bases and at J to 8 bases, leaving 15 bases not matched to a gene. Germline assignment: CDR1 LNHDA and CDR2 SQIVND (reference sequence). The length of the CDR3 is 15 residues. The CDR3 loop reads CASGSPAGAGDEQFF. For the CDR3, the DNA is TGTGCCAGTGGATCGCCCGCGGGAGCGGGCGATGAGCAGTTCTTC.

The chain employs TRBV29-1 and TRBJ1-2, with TRBD1 as a possible D gene (5 bases). The CDR3 is 11 amino acids. The V and J ends lost 7 bases and 7 bases respectively, with 13 bases between them. Germline CDR1 SQVTM, CDR2 ANQGSEA. The CDR3: CSGQLPGGYTF. CDR3 sequence (DNA): TGCAGCGGACAGCTCCCCGGTGGCTACACCTTC.

V and J are TRBV11-2 and TRBJ2-1; D might be TRBD2 (6 bases). CDR3 length: 16 amino acids. The germline CDR1 and CDR2 sequences are SGHAT and FQNNGV. Trimming stripped 0 bases from V and 4 bases from J, with 13 bases between. This CDR3 reads CASSLDRVAVYNEQFF. In DNA, the CDR3 is TGTGCCAGCAGCTTAGATAGGGTAGCGGTATACAATGAGCAGTTCTTC.

The chain has TRBV4-1 and TRBJ2-1, with 7 nucleotides matching TRBD1. V lost 0 bases to trimming and J lost 4 bases; unmatched junction nucleotides: 9. This CDR3 comprises 17 residues. Germline values: CDR1 MGHRA, CDR2 YSYEKL. CDR3 DNA sequence: TGCGCCAGCAGCCAAGATAAAAGGGGGCAGGTATACAATGAGCAGTTCTTC. Its protein is CASSQDKRGQVYNEQFF.

This chain links TRBV30 with TRBJ2-3; tentatively, D is TRBD2 (6 bases). This CDR3 has 14 residues. Per germline, CDR1 GTSNPN and CDR2 SVGIG (reference sequence). With 0 bases removed from V and 1 base from J, the gap between germline ends came to 8 bases. CDR3 nucleotide sequence: TGTGCCTGGAGTGTACCTAGCGGCACAGATACGCAGTATTTT. Amino acids: CAWSVPSGTDTQYF.

In its sample, this clone was seen once. This chain uses TRBV7-3 with TRBJ2-4, with D perhaps matching TRBD2 (6 bases). V lost 4 bases, J lost 5 bases, and 15 bases lay in between. Germline CDR1 reads SGHTA; CDR2 reads FQGTGA. The CDR3 is made up of 15 amino acids. CDR3 DNA: TGTGCCAGCAGCTCCGGCCCTGGAGGGGAAAACATTCAGTACTTC. Protein product: CASSSGPGGENIQYF.

The J gene is TRBJ2-7, the V gene TRBV28; D is ambiguous. The length of the CDR3 is 11 residues. V lost 4 bases to trimming and J lost 2 bases, with 3 bases between them. Germline loops: CDR1 MDHEN, CDR2 SYDVKM. CDR3 residues: CASSSPYEQYF. CDR3 sequence (DNA): TGTGCCAGCAGTTCTCCCTACGAGCAGTACTTC.